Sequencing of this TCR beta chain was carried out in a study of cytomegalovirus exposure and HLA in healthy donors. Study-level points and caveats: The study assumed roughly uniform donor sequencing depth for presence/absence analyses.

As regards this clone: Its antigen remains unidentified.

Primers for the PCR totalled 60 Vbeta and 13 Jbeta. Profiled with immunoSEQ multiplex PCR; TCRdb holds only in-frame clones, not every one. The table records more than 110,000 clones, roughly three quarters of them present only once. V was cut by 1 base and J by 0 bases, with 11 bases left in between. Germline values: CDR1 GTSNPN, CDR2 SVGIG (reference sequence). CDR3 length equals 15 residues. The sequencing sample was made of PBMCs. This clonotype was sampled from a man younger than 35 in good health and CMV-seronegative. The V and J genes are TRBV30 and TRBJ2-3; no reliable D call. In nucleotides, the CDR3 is TGTGCCTGGAGTGGAGAAGACTCTAGCACAGATACGCAGTATTTT. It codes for CAWSGEDSSTDTQYF.